The next 18 T cell receptor beta chains were all read from a single sample in a study of blood T cells in healthy people across ages. With a J-beta primer mix and a sample-barcoded 5' primer, a second PCR ran 7 to 11 cycles. From the 5' RACE reads, TCRdb called clonotypes with MiXCR, one entry per CDR3 protein. The repertoire holds approximately 900,000 distinct CDR3 sequences, with 25% to 30% as singletons. The same sample was also studied in work on T cells of mothers and their children.

The source material was blood. The source is a woman between 40 and 55 years old in good health.

This clonotype was detected ten times or more. The chain recombines TRBV5-1 with TRBJ2-1; TRBD2 matches at 10 bases. There are 15 residues in the CDR3. V lost 4 bases to trimming and J lost 4 bases; unmatched junction nucleotides: 5. Germline V gives CDR1 SGHRS, CDR2 YFSETQ. The CDR3 protein is CASSLASGGYNEQFF. DNA for the CDR3: TGCGCCAGCAGCCTGGCTAGCGGGGGTTACAATGAGCAGTTCTTC.

This clonotype was seen more than once but under ten times. The chain joins TRBV4-1 to TRBJ1-2, with D possibly being TRBD1 (5 bases). The V and J ends lost 0 bases and 6 bases respectively, with 20 bases between them. In germline, CDR1 is MGHRA, CDR2 YSYEKL. This CDR3 has 17 residues. CDR3 DNA sequence: TGCGCCAGCAGCCAAGACGGGGCACAGCGGGGCAGGGATGGCTACACCTTC. Translated, it gives CASSQDGAQRGRDGYTF.

This clonotype came up many times. V is TRBV7-8 and J is TRBJ2-5; D is undetermined. V gave up 0 bases and J gave up 7 bases, with 6 bases separating them. The V gene's germline CDR1 is SGHVS and CDR2 FQNEAQ. The CDR3 runs to 12 residues. The CDR3 nucleotides are TGTGCCAGCAGCTTAGCTCTCGGGACCCAGTACTTC. Residues: CASSLALGTQYF.

The chain carries TRBV27 and TRBJ1-3, with TRBD1 matching 7 bases. This CDR3 region has 13 residues. J gave up 7 bases and V 6 bases, and 6 bases lay outside the gene matches. CDR1 is MNHEY and CDR2 is SMNVEV in the germline V gene (reference sequence). CDR3 bases: TGTGCCAGCAGCTCCGGGACAGTGAACACCATATATTTT. It is translated as CASSSGTVNTIYF.

This clonotype has more than one count but fewer than ten. CDR3 bases: TGTGCCAGCAGCCGAGGACAGGGCCCTAGCACAGATACGCAGTATTTT. Translated, it gives CASSRGQGPSTDTQYF. The rearrangement links TRBV7-3 to TRBJ2-3; TRBD1 matches 8 bases. V trimming: 5 bases; J trimming: 0 bases; junction bases outside the gene matches: 7. CDR1 is SGHTA, CDR2 FQGTGA, per germline. The CDR3 spans 16 residues. The variable domain in full, with the rest retrieved from reference TRBV7-3 and TRBJ2-3, is GAGVSQTPSNKVTEKGKYVELRCDPISGHTALYWYRQSLGQGPEFLIYFQGTGAADDSGLPNDRFFAVRPEGSVSTLKIQRTERGDSAVYLCASSRGQGPSTDTQYFGPGTRLTVL.

This clonotype showed up many times. This sequence joins TRBV7-8 and TRBJ2-7; TRBD1 matches at 9 bases. Germline-derived CDR1 and CDR2 are SGHVS and FQNEAQ. This CDR3 has 12 amino acids. The junction had 3 bases not matched to a gene; V was cut back by 4 bases and J by 8 bases. CDR3 DNA sequence: TGTGCCAGCAGCTCTACAGGGGGCCAGCAGTACTTC. Residues: CASSSTGGQQYF.

This clonotype was detected ten times or more. The chain recombines TRBV20-1 with TRBJ2-1; D gene ambiguous. With 6 bases removed from V and 6 bases from J, the gap between germline ends came to 12 bases. The CDR3 has 12 residues. Per germline, CDR1 DFQATT and CDR2 SNEGSKA (reference sequence). CDR3 in DNA: TGCAGTGCACTACCAAACCTCAATGAGCAGTTCTTC. The encoded protein is CSALPNLNEQFF.

Details on this clonotype: At one of its ends the junction is not consistent with the germline gene, which may arise from a read error. The V and J genes are TRBV30 and TRBJ1-6; a weak D match, TRBD1 (5 bases). The CDR3 runs 15 residues. Germline loops: CDR1 GTSNPN, CDR2 SVGIG (reference sequence). CDR3 in amino acids: CASRGGSSYNSPPHF. For the CDR3, the DNA is TGTGCCTCCCGGGGGGGGAGTTCCTATAATTCACCCCCCCACTTT.

Concerning this clonotype: One end of the junction does not line up with germline, which may come from a read error. The CDR3 here is CTSSFGKNTEAFF. The CDR3 nucleotides are TGTACCAGCAGCTTTGGCAAGAACACTGAAGCTTTCTTT. V gene TRBV7-9 combines with J gene TRBJ1-1; no clear D gene. This CDR3 has 13 residues. Germline V CDR1 and CDR2: SEHNR, FQNEAQ (reference sequence).

The chain joins TRBV12-3 or TRBV12-4 to TRBJ2-7; D is ambiguous. Trimming took off 5 bases at V and 3 bases at J, with 11 bases between the two ends. The CDR3 is made up of 13 amino acids. This CDR3 reads CASSRFILYEQYF. The CDR3, as DNA: TGTGCCAGCAGTAGGTTCATTCTCTACGAGCAGTACTTC.

The V gene is TRBV7-9, the J gene TRBJ2-3; D possibly uses TRBD1 or TRBD2 (5 bases each). The ends were cut back, 1 base at V and 5 bases at J, with 22 bases in the middle. This CDR3 spans 18 amino acids. The V gene's germline CDR1 is SEHNR and CDR2 FQNEAQ (reference sequence). The CDR3 sequence is CASSLETLGQDLGDTQYF. The DNA of the CDR3 is TGTGCCAGCAGCTTAGAGACTCTGGGGCAGGACTTGGGAGATACGCAGTATTTT.

The rearrangement links TRBV5-1 to TRBJ2-7, with 8 nucleotides matching TRBD2. This CDR3 has 14 residues. Germline CDR1 SGHRS, CDR2 YFSETQ. V shed 0 bases and J 5 bases; nucleotides not matched to a gene: 4. CDR3 loop: CASSLAGGAHEQYF. The CDR3 nucleotides read TGCGCCAGCAGCTTGGCCGGGGGGGCCCACGAGCAGTACTTC.

This clonotype was seen repeatedly, ten times or more. The chain uses TRBV20-1 and TRBJ2-5; no reliable D call. The germline V and J ends were trimmed by 0 bases and 1 base, with 6 bases remaining between them. Germline CDR1 and CDR2: DFQATT and SNEGSKA (reference sequence). The CDR3 totals 13 residues. CDR3 sequence reads: CSARDPSQETQYF. CDR3 sequence (DNA): TGCAGTGCTAGAGATCCCAGCCAAGAGACCCAGTACTTC.

This clonotype was seen many times. The chain is built from TRBV20-1 and TRBJ2-7; TRBD1 agrees at 9 bases. The CDR3 length is 13 residues. J gave up 4 bases and V 6 bases, and 7 bases lay outside the gene matches. Per germline, CDR1 DFQATT and CDR2 SNEGSKA (reference sequence). The CDR3 DNA follows: TGCAGTGCCTGCGGGACAGGGATATACGAGCAGTACTTC. It codes for CSACGTGIYEQYF.

As to this clonotype: The junction does not match germline at one end; this may be a read error. The chain carries TRBV18 and TRBJ2-7; D ambiguous. The germline gives CDR1 KGHSH, CDR2 LQKENI. This CDR3 is built from 16 residues. The CDR3 DNA reads TGTGCCGGCTCACCTGTTCTCCAACGGGCCCCCTACGAGCAGTACTTC. Its protein product is CAGSPVLQRAPYEQYF.

This chain joins TRBV7-2 and TRBJ1-2; TRBD1 aligns across 7 bases. J lost 4 bases, V lost 5 bases, and 16 bases had no gene match. The germline gives CDR1 SGHTA, CDR2 FQGNSA. The CDR3 runs 17 residues. The CDR3 spells CASSAKGARVLGYGYTF. CDR3 nucleotides: TGTGCCAGCAGCGCAAAGGGGGCGAGGGTTTTGGGCTATGGCTACACCTTC.

This sequence joins TRBV5-1 and TRBJ1-1; D is uncertain. CDR3 length equals 13 residues. V lost 1 base, J lost 4 bases, and 8 bases lay in between. CDR1 and CDR2 from the germline V gene are SGHRS and YFSETQ. CDR3 residues: CASSLQHLTEAFF. CDR3 nucleotide sequence: TGCGCCAGCAGCTTGCAGCACCTCACTGAAGCTTTCTTT.

The chain joins TRBV24-1 to TRBJ2-1, with D perhaps matching TRBD2 (7 bases). Per germline, CDR1 KGHDR and CDR2 SFDVKD. The CDR3 totals 17 residues. V gave up 0 bases and J gave up 6 bases, with 17 bases separating them. CDR3 in DNA: TGTGCCACCAGTGATTTGGGCGGGGGCCGAGGCGGCAATGAGCAGTTCTTC. This encodes CATSDLGGGRGGNEQFF.